The clone carrying this T cell receptor (beta chain) was found a few times. The target antigen is unknown. The germline gives CDR1 GTSNPN, CDR2 SVGIG (reference sequence). The CDR3 runs to 13 residues. The ends were cut back, 2 bases at V and 8 bases at J, with 13 bases in the middle. The data were taken from a study of T cells in localized non-small cell lung cancer. Findings and limits, study-wide: Appearance in adjacent lung was seen for a median approximately 58 of the top 100 tumor clones. Uninvolved nearby lung showed the greatest T cell clonality, exceeding that found in tumor. There was an association of higher blood T cell density with longer overall survival.

This table comes from immunoSEQ multiplex PCR, and its TCRdb copy is limited to in-frame clones, with some not included. The table has about 59,000 clones, more than 85% seen once. This rearrangement joins TRBV30 to TRBJ1-5; no firm D call. This clonotype originated in a man aged 35-75 years with stage I lung adenocarcinoma. Material: peripheral blood, obtained before any cancer treatment. The DNA for the CDR3 is TGTGCCTGGAGTCGGGCGACGGAGGAGCCCCAGCATTTT. Translated, it gives CAWSRATEEPQHF.